This T cell receptor beta chain appears in the sequencing data of a study of a mutant IDH1 vaccine in newly diagnosed glioma. Study context: Initiation of the vaccine course occurred 4-6 weeks after radiotherapy alone, or alongside temozolomide cycles. General observations from the study: Whatever changes occurred in top peripheral T cell clonotypes seemed unrelated to pseudoprogression.

Data came from immunoSEQ multiplex PCR; TCRdb stores just in-frame clones and leaves some out. The sample carries about 65,000 clones, around 83% recorded once. Note on this clone: Antigen unknown.

Germline V gene sequence: CDR1 SGHKS, CDR2 YYEKEE (reference sequence). The CDR3 consists of 15 residues. Deletions cut 0 bases from V and 6 bases from J, with 16 bases between. Time point denoted: week 23, last vaccination. It was 300 ug of mutant IDH1 20-mer peptide that made up each vaccine dose, given with topical imiquimod. This clonotype was sampled from a man aged 25 to 40 with glioma. The sequences come from PBMCs, collected from a glioma patient whose treatment included an IDH1 peptide vaccine. The V and J genes are TRBV5-5 and TRBJ2-7; D is unresolved. CDR3 coding DNA: TGTGCCAGCAGCTTGGTCGAGACCCATAATGCCGAGCAGTACTTC. It is translated as CASSLVETHNAEQYF.